This entry features one T cell receptor beta chain sequence. The sample comes from a study of T cell responses to AZD1222 COVID-19 vaccine. TCRdb keeps only in-frame clones here, not all; method: immunoSEQ multiplex PCR. The data contain 150,000 to 180,000 clones, 88% of them seen just once; the ten biggest clones take up 3% to 3.5%. This CDR3 has 17 amino acids. Trimming pared 0 bases from V and 0 bases from J, leaving 13 bases between. CDR1 SGHNT and CDR2 YYREEE come from the germline V gene (reference sequence). This TCR was recovered from an adult in good health. This chain links TRBV5-4 with TRBJ1-3; weak D call: TRBD1 (5 bases). The specimen comprised peripheral blood, sampled on day 0 of AZD1222 vaccination. CDR3 bases: TGTGCCAGCAGCTTGGCCGGACGGGGGAGCTCTGGAAACACCATATATTTT. The encoded protein is CASSLAGRGSSGNTIYF.